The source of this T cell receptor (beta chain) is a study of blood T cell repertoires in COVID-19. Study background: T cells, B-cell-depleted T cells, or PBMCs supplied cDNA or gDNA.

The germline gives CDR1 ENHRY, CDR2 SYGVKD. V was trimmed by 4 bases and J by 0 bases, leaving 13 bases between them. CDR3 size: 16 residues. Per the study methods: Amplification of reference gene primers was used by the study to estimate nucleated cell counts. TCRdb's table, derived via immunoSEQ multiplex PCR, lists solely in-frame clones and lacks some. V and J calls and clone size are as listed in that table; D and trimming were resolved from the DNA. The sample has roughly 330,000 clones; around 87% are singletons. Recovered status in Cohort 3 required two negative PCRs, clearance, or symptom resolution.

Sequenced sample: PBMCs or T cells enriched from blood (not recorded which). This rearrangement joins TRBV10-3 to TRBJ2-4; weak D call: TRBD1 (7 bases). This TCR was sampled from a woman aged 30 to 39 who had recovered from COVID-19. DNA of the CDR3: TGTGCCATCAGTGTCTCCAGGGGGGTAGCCAAAAACATTCAGTACTTC. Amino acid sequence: CAISVSRGVAKNIQYF.